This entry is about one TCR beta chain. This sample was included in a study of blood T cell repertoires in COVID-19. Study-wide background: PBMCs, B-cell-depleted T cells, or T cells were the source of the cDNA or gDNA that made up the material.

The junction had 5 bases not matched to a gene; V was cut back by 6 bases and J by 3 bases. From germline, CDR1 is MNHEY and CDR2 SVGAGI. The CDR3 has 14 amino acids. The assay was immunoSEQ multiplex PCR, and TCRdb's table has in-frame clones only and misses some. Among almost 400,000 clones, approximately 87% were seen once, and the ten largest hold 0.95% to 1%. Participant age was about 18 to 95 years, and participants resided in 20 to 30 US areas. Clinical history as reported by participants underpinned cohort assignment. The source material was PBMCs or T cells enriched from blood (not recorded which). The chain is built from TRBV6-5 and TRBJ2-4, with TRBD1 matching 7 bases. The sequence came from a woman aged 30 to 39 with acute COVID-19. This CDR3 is CASRTGLNKNIQYF. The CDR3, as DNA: TGTGCCAGCAGGACAGGGTTGAACAAAAACATTCAGTACTTC.